This TCR beta chain was retrieved from a study of T cell responses to AZD1222 COVID-19 vaccine. About this clone: Its antigen is unknown.

Germline lookup yields CDR1 ENHRY and CDR2 SYGVKD. This CDR3 is built from 17 residues. Trimming cost V 2 bases and J 2 bases, with 19 bases left between them. Libraries were prepared by immunoSEQ multiplex PCR; TCRdb keeps only in-frame clonotypes and omits some of them. The top ten hold 8% of the sample, which has about 110,000 clones, roughly 88% seen once. Overall study findings and caveats: Close to half of spike-specific TCRs reportedly recognize unmutated variant regions.

The origin of this receptor is an adult who received the AZD1222 COVID-19 vaccine. V is TRBV10-3 and J is TRBJ2-7; TRBD1 might be the D (5 bases). The sample consisted of peripheral blood, taken 28 days after the second AZD1222 dose. CDR3 nucleotide sequence: TGTGCCATCAGTGAGGTAGCAGGGAACTTAGGGCCCTACGAGCAGTACTTC. Its translation is CAISEVAGNLGPYEQYF.